The 9 T cell receptor beta chains given below trace back to one sample, sequenced in a study of blood T cells in healthy people across ages. Next came a second PCR, run for about 6 to 12 cycles, which used a sample-barcoded 5' primer along with a J-beta primer mix. In TCRdb, the 5' RACE reads were re-called with MiXCR into one record per CDR3 protein. The sample yields some 1.8 million distinct CDR3 sequences, approximately 40% seen once. Sequenced material: blood. These receptors were taken from a human donor in good health.

This chain links TRBV28 with TRBJ2-7; 7 nucleotides align to TRBD1. The CDR3 extends over 14 amino acids. Unmatched junction bases numbered 3, after V lost 4 bases and J lost 0 bases. Germline loops: CDR1 MDHEN, CDR2 SYDVKM. Here the CDR3 reads CASSWSGGSYEQYF. For the CDR3, the DNA is TGTGCCAGCAGTTGGTCAGGGGGCTCCTACGAGCAGTACTTC.

The chain has TRBV29-1 and TRBJ2-5, with D perhaps TRBD1 (5 bases). V lost 4 bases and J lost 4, with 13 bases in between. This CDR3 is 13 amino acids long. Germline CDR1 is SQVTM and CDR2 is ANQGSEA. The CDR3 DNA reads TGCAGCGTTGGGCCAGGGTCGGGAGAGACCCAGTACTTC. It yields the protein CSVGPGSGETQYF.

CDR3 DNA: TGCAGTGCTGGGGGGCGGGGTTCCTACGAGCAGTACTTC. This codes for CSAGGRGSYEQYF. This chain connects TRBV20-1 to TRBJ2-7, with D perhaps given as TRBD1 or TRBD2 (6 bases each). Germline loops: CDR1 DFQATT, CDR2 SNEGSKA (reference sequence). This CDR3 contains 13 residues. Trimming cost V 5 bases and J 1 base, with 12 bases left between them.

The chain carries TRBV4-3 and TRBJ1-2; possibly TRBD1 for D (5 bases). V lost 1 base and J lost 7, with 13 bases in between. Germline lookup yields CDR1 LGHNA and CDR2 YSLEER. CDR3 size: 14 residues. The CDR3 DNA sequence: TGCGCCAGCAGCCAAGTAGTGGGACGCTCTGGCTACACCTTC. Protein: CASSQVVGRSGYTF.

A few counts support this clonotype. This rearrangement joins TRBV7-3 to TRBJ2-7, with 9 bases that match TRBD1. Trimming cost V 6 bases and J 6 bases; bases outside gene matches: 6. The CDR3 covers 13 residues. Germline loops: CDR1 SGHTA, CDR2 FQGTGA. The CDR3 sequence is CASRRQGVGEQYF. CDR3 in DNA: TGTGCCAGCAGGCGACAGGGGGTCGGCGAGCAGTACTTC.

This clonotype was detected only a few times. The CDR3 sequence is CSVGGSGQGRDTQYF. DNA of the CDR3: TGCAGCGTTGGGGGCTCGGGACAGGGACGAGATACGCAGTATTTT. The chain uses TRBV29-1 and TRBJ2-3, with 9 nucleotides matching TRBD1. Germline trimming cut 4 bases from V and 5 bases from J; bases unmatched to any gene: 10. This CDR3 has 15 residues. Germline V lookup: CDR1 SQVTM, CDR2 ANQGSEA.

This clonotype was seen a few times. The junction differs from germline at one of its ends, possibly a read error. This chain connects TRBV20-1 to TRBJ1-2, with a weak D call TRBD1 (5 bases). Germline values: CDR1 DFQATT, CDR2 SNEGSKA (reference sequence). The CDR3 has 15 residues. In DNA, the CDR3 is TGCAGTGCTAGAGATCAGACAGCCAGGAAGAGTGGCCACACCTTC. Residues: CSARDQTARKSGHTF.

This chain joins TRBV28 and TRBJ2-5; TRBD1 matches 8 bases. The CDR3 extends over 16 amino acids. Germline lookup yields CDR1 MDHEN and CDR2 SYDVKM. With V trimmed by 3 bases and J by 5 bases, 11 bases remained unmatched. In DNA form, the CDR3 reads TGTGCCAGCAGTTTTGTGCAGGCAGGGGGCGTCGAGACCCAGTACTTC. Residues: CASSFVQAGGVETQYF.

Worth noting for this clonotype: A junction end diverges from the germline sequence, so it may reflect a read error. The V call is TRBV4-1, the J call TRBJ2-1, with a tentative D call TRBD1 (5 bases). TRBJ2-7 matches the DNA end more closely, so the J call is doubtful. From germline, CDR1 is MGHRA and CDR2 YSYEKL. This CDR3 spans 14 amino acids. Here the CDR3 DNA reads TGCGTCAGCAGCCAAGATCAGGGTTTGAACGAGCAGTACTTC. Protein sequence: CVSSQDQGLNEQYF.